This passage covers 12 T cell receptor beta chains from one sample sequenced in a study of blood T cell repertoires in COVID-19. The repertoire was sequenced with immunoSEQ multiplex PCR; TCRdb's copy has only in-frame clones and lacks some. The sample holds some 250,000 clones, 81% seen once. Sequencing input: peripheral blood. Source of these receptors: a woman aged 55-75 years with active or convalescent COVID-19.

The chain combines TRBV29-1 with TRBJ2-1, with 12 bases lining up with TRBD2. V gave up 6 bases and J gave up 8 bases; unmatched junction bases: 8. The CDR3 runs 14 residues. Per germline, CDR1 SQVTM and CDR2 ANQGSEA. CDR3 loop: CSVKTSGGVDEQFF. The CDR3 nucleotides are TGCAGCGTCAAGACTAGCGGGGGTGTCGATGAGCAGTTCTTC.

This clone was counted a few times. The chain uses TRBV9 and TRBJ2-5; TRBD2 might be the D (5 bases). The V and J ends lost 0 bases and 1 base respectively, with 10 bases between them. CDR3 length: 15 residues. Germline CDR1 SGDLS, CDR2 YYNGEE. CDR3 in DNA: TGTGCCAGCAGCGTAGGTAGCGCGGGCCAAGAGACCCAGTACTTC. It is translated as CASSVGSAGQETQYF.

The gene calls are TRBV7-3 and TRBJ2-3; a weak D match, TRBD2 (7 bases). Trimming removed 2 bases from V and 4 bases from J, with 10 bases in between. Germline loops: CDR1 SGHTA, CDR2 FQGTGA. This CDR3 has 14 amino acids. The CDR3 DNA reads TGTGCCAGCAGCTTAGCGGGGGCGGCAGATACGCAGTATTTT. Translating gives CASSLAGAADTQYF.

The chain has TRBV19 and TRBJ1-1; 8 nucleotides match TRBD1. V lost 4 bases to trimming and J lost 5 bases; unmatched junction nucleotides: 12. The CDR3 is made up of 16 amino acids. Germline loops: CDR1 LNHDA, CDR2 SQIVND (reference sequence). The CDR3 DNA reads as TGTGCCAGTAGTAAGGGATTTACAGGGGGAAATACTGAAGCTTTCTTT. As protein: CASSKGFTGGNTEAFF.

The CDR3 is CASSISTGGLSNYGYTF. The CDR3, as DNA: TGTGCCAGTAGTATATCAACAGGGGGCCTCTCTAACTATGGCTACACCTTC. V is TRBV19 and J is TRBJ1-2; TRBD1 matches 9 bases. The ends lost 2 bases at V and 0 bases at J; junction bases unmatched: 7. The CDR3 covers 17 residues. Germline lookup yields CDR1 LNHDA and CDR2 SQIVND (reference sequence).

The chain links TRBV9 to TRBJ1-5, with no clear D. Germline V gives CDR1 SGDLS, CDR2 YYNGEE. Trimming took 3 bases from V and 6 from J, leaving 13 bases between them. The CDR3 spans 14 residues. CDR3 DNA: TGTGCCAGCAGCGCCACCCCTGTCGGTCAGCCCCAGCATTTT. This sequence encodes CASSATPVGQPQHF.

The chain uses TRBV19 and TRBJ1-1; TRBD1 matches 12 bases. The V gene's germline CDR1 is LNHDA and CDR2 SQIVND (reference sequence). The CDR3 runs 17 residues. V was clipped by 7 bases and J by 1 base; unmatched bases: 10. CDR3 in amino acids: CASTNRDRGRRNTEAFF. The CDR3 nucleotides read TGTGCCAGTACCAACAGGGACAGGGGGCGCCGGAACACTGAAGCTTTCTTT.

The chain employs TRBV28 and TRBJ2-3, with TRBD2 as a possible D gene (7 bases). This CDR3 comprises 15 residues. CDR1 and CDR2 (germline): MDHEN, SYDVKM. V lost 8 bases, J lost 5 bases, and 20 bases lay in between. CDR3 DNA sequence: TGTGCCAGCTGGCCGTTAGGGGGGGGCGGAGATACGCAGTATTTT. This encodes CASWPLGGGGDTQYF.

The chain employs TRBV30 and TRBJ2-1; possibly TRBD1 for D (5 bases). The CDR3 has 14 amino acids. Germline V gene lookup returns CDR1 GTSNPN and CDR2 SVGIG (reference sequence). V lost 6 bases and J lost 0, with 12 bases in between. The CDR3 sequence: CACLRQSSYNEQFF. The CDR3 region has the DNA TGTGCCTGCCTTAGACAGAGCTCCTACAATGAGCAGTTCTTC.

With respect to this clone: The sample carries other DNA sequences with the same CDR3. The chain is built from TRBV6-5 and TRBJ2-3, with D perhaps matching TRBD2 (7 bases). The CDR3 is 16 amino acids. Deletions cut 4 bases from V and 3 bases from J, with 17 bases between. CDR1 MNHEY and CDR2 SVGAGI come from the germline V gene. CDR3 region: CASSFTGRGRTDTQYF. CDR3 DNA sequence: TGTGCCAGCAGTTTCACAGGGAGGGGGAGGACAGATACGCAGTATTTT.

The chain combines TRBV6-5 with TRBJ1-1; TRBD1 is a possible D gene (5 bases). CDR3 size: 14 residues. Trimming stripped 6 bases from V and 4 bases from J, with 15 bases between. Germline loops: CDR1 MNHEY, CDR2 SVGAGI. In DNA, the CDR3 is TGTGCCAGCAGGAACAGGATTTTGGGCACTGAAGCTTTCTTT. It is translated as CASRNRILGTEAFF.

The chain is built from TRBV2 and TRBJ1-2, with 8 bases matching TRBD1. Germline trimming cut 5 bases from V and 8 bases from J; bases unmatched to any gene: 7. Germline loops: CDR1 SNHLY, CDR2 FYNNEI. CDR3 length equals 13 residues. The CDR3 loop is CASSWDRSYGYTF. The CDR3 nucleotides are TGTGCCAGCAGTTGGGACAGGAGCTACGGCTACACCTTC. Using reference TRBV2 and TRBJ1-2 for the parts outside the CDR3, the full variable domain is EPEVTQTPSHQVTQMGQEVILRCVPISNHLYFYWYRQILGQKVEFLVSFYNNEISEKSEIFDDQFSVERPDGSNFTLKIRSTKLEDSAMYFCASSWDRSYGYTFGSGTRLTVV.